What follows are 27 T cell receptor beta chains derived from one specimen sequenced in a study of cytomegalovirus exposure and HLA in healthy donors (dated by TCRdb to about 2017). Library method: the immunoSEQ multiplex PCR assay. The multiplex PCR relied on a mix of 60 forward primers for TCR Vbeta segments and 13 reverse primers for TCR Jbeta segments. What TCRdb holds here is the immuneACCESS table cut down to in-frame rearrangements. Part of the clones is not present; checked against another copy, under half of the missing clones reflect an unresolved V gene, and the others are unexplained. The sample table holds around 67,000 clones, of which 78% were seen once. The top ten constitute 7.8% of the sample. Sequencing was done on a sample of PBMCs. The receptors were gathered from a man between 18 and 35 years old in good health and CMV-seropositive.

The V call is TRBV15, the J call TRBJ2-7; no clear D gene. CDR3 length equals 13 residues. Germline lookup yields CDR1 LNHNV and CDR2 YYDKDF (reference sequence). V was clipped by 5 bases and J by 5 bases, with 13 bases between them. The CDR3: CATSPRSDDEQYF. CDR3 bases: TGTGCCACCAGCCCCCGGAGCGACGACGAGCAGTACTTC.

The chain recombines TRBV9 with TRBJ2-5; D is possibly TRBD2 (6 bases). Germline V gene sequence: CDR1 SGDLS, CDR2 YYNGEE. The CDR3 is 13 amino acids. Trimming removed 2 bases from V and 3 bases from J, with 8 bases in between. The CDR3 DNA follows: TGTGCCAGCAGCGTGTCGGGGGAAGAGACCCAGTACTTC. This gives the protein CASSVSGEETQYF.

This clone showed up just once. The chain uses TRBV6-5 and TRBJ1-2; 9 positions match TRBD1. The CDR3 runs 13 residues. The germline V gene encodes CDR1 MNHEY and CDR2 SVGAGI. V lost 7 bases and J lost 4; bases outside the gene matches: 4. CDR3 nucleotides: TGTGCCAGCACCATGGACAGGGGCTATGGCTACACCTTC. It yields the protein CASTMDRGYGYTF.

The V call is TRBV4-1, the J call TRBJ2-7; 7 positions match TRBD1. The CDR3 runs to 14 residues. Germline V gives CDR1 MGHRA, CDR2 YSYEKL. The V segment lost 5 bases and the J segment 4 bases; nucleotides outside the gene matches: 8. The CDR3 sequence is CASSYGTESYEQYF. CDR3 sequence (DNA): TGCGCCAGCAGCTACGGGACAGAGTCTTACGAGCAGTACTTC.

The rearrangement uses TRBV10-3 and TRBJ2-5; D is uncertain. V lost 4 bases and J 8 bases, leaving 8 bases between the germline ends. This CDR3 has 11 amino acids. Germline V lookup: CDR1 ENHRY, CDR2 SYGVKD. The CDR3 loop is CAISGAETQYF. The CDR3 DNA reads as TGTGCCATCAGTGGAGCCGAAACCCAGTACTTC.

This clone showed up just a few times. This CDR3 is also generated by other DNA sequences in the sample. The V call is TRBV30, the J call TRBJ1-2; D may be TRBD1 (5 bases). Between the trimmed V and J ends, which lost 0 bases and 0 bases, there was a span of 8 bases. Germline V gene sequence: CDR1 GTSNPN, CDR2 SVGIG (reference sequence). The CDR3 length is 14 residues. Here the CDR3 reads CAWSVRGANYGYTF. DNA of the CDR3: TGTGCCTGGAGTGTACGGGGGGCTAACTATGGCTACACCTTC. Full variable domain (outside the CDR3, taken from reference TRBV30 and TRBJ1-2): SQTIHQWPATLVQPVGSPLSLECTVEGTSNPNLYWYRQAAGRGLQLLFYSVGIGQISSEVPQNLSASRPQDRQFILSSKKLLLSDSGFYLCAWSVRGANYGYTFGSGTRLTVV.

The rearrangement links TRBV29-1 to TRBJ2-7, with 10 bases identical to TRBD1. This CDR3 has 13 amino acids. CDR1 and CDR2 from the germline V gene are SQVTM and ANQGSEA. V lost 5 bases to trimming and J lost 4 bases; unmatched junction nucleotides: 5. The DNA of the CDR3 is TGCAGCGTTTGCCGGGACAGGGGTTACGAGCAGTACTTC. This sequence encodes CSVCRDRGYEQYF.

CDR3 amino acids: CASSARDSGQNIQYF. As DNA, the CDR3 is TGTGCCAGCAGCGCCCGGGATTCTGGACAAAACATTCAGTACTTC. The chain employs TRBV9 and TRBJ2-4; D might be TRBD2 (5 bases). Trimming stripped 3 bases from V and 5 bases from J, with 15 bases between. Germline V gene lookup returns CDR1 SGDLS and CDR2 YYNGEE. This CDR3 region has 15 residues.

This clone has more than one count but fewer than ten. V is TRBV10-2 and J is TRBJ1-1; D perhaps matches TRBD1 (5 bases). V dropped 6 bases and J dropped 5 bases, with 19 bases sitting between them. The CDR3 runs 15 residues. Germline V gene lookup returns CDR1 WSHSY and CDR2 SAAADI. The CDR3 region is CASSRGPGLKTEAFF. The DNA for the CDR3 is TGCGCCAGCAGCCGAGGCCCAGGGCTTAAGACTGAAGCTTTCTTT.

The J gene is TRBJ1-1, the V gene TRBV29-1, with D possibly matching TRBD1 (6 bases). The CDR3 sequence is 14 residues long. V was cut by 4 bases and J by 3 bases, with 15 bases left in between. Germline V gives CDR1 SQVTM, CDR2 ANQGSEA. In nucleotides, the CDR3 is TGCAGCGTTGTCGTTCAGGGGAAGGACACTGAAGCTTTCTTT. It specifies CSVVVQGKDTEAFF.

The chain joins TRBV6-1 to TRBJ1-4; TRBD1 aligns across 12 bases. V shed 1 base and J 7 bases; nucleotides not matched to a gene: 1. Germline assignment: CDR1 MNHNS and CDR2 SASEGT. There are 15 residues in the CDR3. The CDR3 sequence is CASSEGGQGAEKLFF. The CDR3 bases are TGTGCCAGCAGTGAAGGGGGACAGGGGGCTGAAAAACTGTTTTTT.

This clone was recorded once. This chain uses TRBV4-1 with TRBJ2-5; TRBD1 might be the D (7 bases). Germline assignment: CDR1 MGHRA and CDR2 YSYEKL. This CDR3 comprises 15 residues. V lost 3 bases and J lost 2, with 13 bases in between. The CDR3 nucleotides read TGCGCCAGCAGCCAGGATGCAGGGGGGCAAGAGACCCAGTACTTC. Translation: CASSQDAGGQETQYF.

This clone was detected only a few times. This rearrangement joins TRBV6-4 to TRBJ1-2, with TRBD1 as a possible D gene (6 bases). This CDR3 comprises 12 residues. Germline loops: CDR1 MRHNA, CDR2 SNTAGT. Between the trimmed V and J ends, which lost 10 bases and 6 bases, there was a span of 15 bases. The DNA of the CDR3 is TGTGCCAACCCGGACAGCTGTCATGGCTACACCTTC. Translated, it gives CANPDSCHGYTF.

The table lists this clone with a few counts. V is TRBV19 and J is TRBJ1-5; 11 nucleotides match TRBD1. Germline CDR1 is LNHDA and CDR2 is SQIVND (reference sequence). The CDR3 spans 14 residues. With 9 bases clipped from V and 2 bases from J, the junction kept 3 bases outside the gene matches. The CDR3 DNA sequence: TGTGCCAGCGGGGGACAGGGGGGCAATCAGCCCCAGCATTTT. It translates to CASGGQGGNQPQHF.

This rearrangement joins TRBV29-1 to TRBJ2-7; D is possibly TRBD2 (6 bases). V shed 6 bases and J shed 5 bases, with 8 bases lying between them. Germline CDR1 and CDR2: SQVTM and ANQGSEA. The CDR3 covers 10 residues. The CDR3 sequence is CSVREDEQYF. CDR3 DNA: TGCAGCGTGCGGGAAGACGAGCAGTACTTC.

The chain is built from TRBV12-5 and TRBJ1-1; possibly TRBD1 for D (5 bases). The CDR3 loop spans 13 amino acids. Germline CDR1 is LGHNT and CDR2 is FRNRAP. Trimming pared 1 base from V and 11 bases from J, leaving 14 bases between. The CDR3 DNA reads as TGTGCTAGTGGTTTGGACGGACGGGGGGAGGCTTTCTTT. Translated, it gives CASGLDGRGEAFF.

V is TRBV4-2 and J is TRBJ2-1; D gene uncertain. Trimming shortened V by 3 bases and J by 10 bases, and 7 bases separated the two germline ends. The CDR3 has 11 amino acids. The germline V gene has CDR1 LGHNA and CDR2 YNFKEQ. CDR3 sequence (DNA): TGTGCCAGCAGCCAGGGCCGGGAGCAGTTCTTC. This translates into CASSQGREQFF.

This clone was recorded only once. The chain recombines TRBV30 with TRBJ2-1; no reliable D call. Germline CDR1 GTSNPN, CDR2 SVGIG (reference sequence). The CDR3 consists of 12 residues. Trimming left V 0 bases short and J 7 bases short, with 7 bases between. CDR3 region: CAWSVDWNEQFF. The CDR3 DNA follows: TGTGCCTGGAGTGTAGACTGGAATGAGCAGTTCTTC. Together with reference TRBV30 and TRBJ2-1, the CDR3 gives the full variable domain: SQTIHQWPATLVQPVGSPLSLECTVEGTSNPNLYWYRQAAGRGLQLLFYSVGIGQISSEVPQNLSASRPQDRQFILSSKKLLLSDSGFYLCAWSVDWNEQFFGPGTRLTVL.

V is TRBV29-1 and J is TRBJ1-1; 7 bases match TRBD1. Germline CDR1 is SQVTM and CDR2 is ANQGSEA. CDR3 size: 13 residues. V lost 4 bases to trimming and J lost 5 bases; unmatched junction nucleotides: 7. The CDR3 DNA reads TGCAGCGTTGGGGGACAGCGAGGTACTGAAGCTTTCTTT. Residues: CSVGGQRGTEAFF.

The V gene is TRBV10-3, the J gene TRBJ1-1; D perhaps matches TRBD1 (5 bases). V shed 5 bases and J shed 8 bases, with 9 bases lying between them. The CDR3 sequence is 11 residues long. Germline V lookup: CDR1 ENHRY, CDR2 SYGVKD. The CDR3 coding sequence is TGTGCCATCAGTCCCGGACAAGAAGCTTTCTTT. It codes for CAISPGQEAFF.

The CDR3 bases are TGTGCCTGGACCGGGACAGGGGCCAATCAGCCCCAGCATTTT. This sequence encodes CAWTGTGANQPQHF. V is TRBV30 and J is TRBJ1-5; 10 bases match TRBD1. V gave up 4 bases and J gave up 3 bases; unmatched junction bases: 3. This CDR3 is built from 14 residues. Per the germline V gene, CDR1 is GTSNPN and CDR2 is SVGIG (reference sequence).

The chain employs TRBV27 and TRBJ2-7; 7 bases agree with TRBD1. Germline CDR1 MNHEY, CDR2 SMNVEV (reference sequence). The CDR3 contains 14 residues. V trimming: 7 bases; J trimming: 5 bases; junction bases outside the gene matches: 11. Here the CDR3 DNA reads TGTGCCAGCAAGGGACAGCCGTCGGGTAACGAGCAGTACTTC. Translating gives CASKGQPSGNEQYF.

V is TRBV5-6 and J is TRBJ2-5; D may be TRBD1 (5 bases). The germline V gene has CDR1 SGHDT and CDR2 YYEEEE. The CDR3 is made up of 13 amino acids. The V and J ends lost 2 bases and 4 bases respectively, with 9 bases between them. The CDR3 region is CASSFSGIETQYF. As DNA, the CDR3 is TGTGCCAGCAGCTTCTCAGGGATAGAGACCCAGTACTTC.

The CDR3 region is CSSQTTGSYGAFF. CDR3 coding DNA: TGCAGTTCCCAGACGACAGGGAGCTACGGGGCTTTCTTT. The chain has TRBV29-1 and TRBJ1-1; 7 bases fit TRBD1. The CDR3 contains 13 residues. CDR1 and CDR2 from the germline V gene are SQVTM and ANQGSEA.

DNA of the CDR3: TGTGCCAGCAGTTCCCACTCGACAGGGGAGCAGTTCTTC. This encodes CASSSHSTGEQFF. V is TRBV27 and J is TRBJ2-1, with 7 nucleotides matching TRBD1. With V trimmed by 4 bases and J by 10 bases, 7 bases remained unmatched. This CDR3 contains 13 residues. From germline, CDR1 is MNHEY and CDR2 SMNVEV (reference sequence).

This clone appeared a few times. V and J are TRBV6-1 and TRBJ1-5; weak D call: TRBD1 (5 bases). Trimming left V 0 bases short and J 7 bases short, with 10 bases between. CDR3 size: 14 residues. CDR1 and CDR2 from the germline V gene are MNHNS and SASEGT. CDR3 bases: TGTGCCAGCAGTGAAGCAGGGGTTGAGCAGCCCCAGCATTTT. Its translation: CASSEAGVEQPQHF.

This clone was detected only a few times. The chain has TRBV10-3 and TRBJ1-3; D might be TRBD1 (5 bases). V lost 6 bases and J 2 bases, leaving 11 bases between the germline ends. The CDR3 has 14 amino acids. Germline V lookup: CDR1 ENHRY, CDR2 SYGVKD. The CDR3 is CAIRADSPGNTIYF. The CDR3 DNA reads TGTGCCATCAGGGCCGACAGTCCTGGAAACACCATATATTTT.